This passage covers 24 T cell receptor beta chains from one sample sequenced in a study of CD8+CD57+ T cells in acquired aplastic anemia. Genomic DNA provided the template from which TCR beta VDJ and CDR3 profiles were obtained. TCRdb re-analysed the reads in MiXCR, keeping a single row per CDR3 protein. The repertoire holds approximately 100,000 distinct CDR3 sequences, with about 67% as singletons. Patients who underwent sequencing had shown CD8+CD57+ cell expansion by flow cytometry. The sequenced sample consisted of sorted CD4+, CD8+, or CD8+CD57+ T cells (not recorded which) from PBMCs. The receptors originated from a human donor with aplastic anemia.

In its sample, this clonotype was seen a few times. The chain links TRBV24-1 to TRBJ2-3, with 7 bases identical to TRBD2. V lost 0 bases and J lost 4; bases outside the gene matches: 9. The CDR3 has 17 residues. Germline lookup yields CDR1 KGHDR and CDR2 SFDVKD. CDR3 sequence: CATSDLQSGAPADTQYF. In DNA form, the CDR3 reads TGTGCCACCAGTGATTTGCAGAGCGGGGCGCCCGCAGATACGCAGTATTTT.

This clonotype occurred once. The gene calls are TRBV20-1 and TRBJ2-7; 9 bases are a match to TRBD2. This CDR3 contains 16 residues. CDR1 DFQATT and CDR2 SNEGSKA come from the germline V gene (reference sequence). V lost 3 bases and J lost 3; bases outside the gene matches: 12. CDR3 DNA: TGCAGTGCTAGTACGTCGAGCGGGGGGCCCATCTACGAGCAGTACTTC. It translates to CSASTSSGGPIYEQYF.

The chain uses TRBV2 and TRBJ1-1, with D perhaps matching TRBD1 (6 bases). The germline V gene encodes CDR1 SNHLY and CDR2 FYNNEI. The CDR3 sequence is 13 residues long. The CDR3, as DNA: TGTGCAGCACGGGGGGGGGCTGACACTGAAGCTTTCTTT. It yields the protein CAARGGADTEAFF.

The rearrangement joins TRBV19 to TRBJ2-7, with 9 bases matching TRBD1. The CDR3 runs 15 residues. The V gene end was trimmed by 5 bases and the J gene end by 3 bases; junction bases not matched to a gene: 8. CDR1 and CDR2 from the germline V gene are LNHDA and SQIVND (reference sequence). In DNA, the CDR3 is TGTGCCAGTAGTTCCGCCGGGACAGGGAACTACGAGCAGTACTTC. It is translated as CASSSAGTGNYEQYF. Full variable domain (rest looked up from reference TRBV19 and TRBJ2-7): DGGITQSPKYLFRKEGQNVTLSCEQNLNHDAMYWYRQDPGQGLRLIYYSQIVNDFQKGDIAEGYSVSREKKESFPLTVTSAQKNPTAFYLCASSSAGTGNYEQYFGPGTRLTVT.

V usage is TRBV20-1 and J usage is TRBJ2-7, with D unclear. The germline V and J ends were trimmed by 4 bases and 2 bases, with 12 bases remaining between them. The CDR3 consists of 13 residues. Germline assignment: CDR1 DFQATT and CDR2 SNEGSKA (reference sequence). The CDR3 sequence is CSATPLGTYEQYF. For the CDR3, the DNA is TGCAGTGCTACACCCCTAGGAACCTACGAGCAGTACTTC.

This clonotype was detected once. The J gene is TRBJ2-1, the V gene TRBV10-3; weak D call: TRBD2 (6 bases). Trimming removed 0 bases at V and 1 base at J, with 16 bases between. This CDR3 comprises 18 residues. From germline, CDR1 is ENHRY and CDR2 SYGVKD. The chain's CDR3 is CAISESSGRGRSYNEQFF. CDR3 in DNA: TGTGCCATCAGTGAGTCGTCCGGGCGAGGGAGGTCCTACAATGAGCAGTTCTTC.

The chain combines TRBV10-1 with TRBJ2-3; D is uncertain. Between the trimmed V and J ends, which lost 6 bases and 0 bases, there was a span of 4 bases. The CDR3 extends over 12 amino acids. CDR1 WNHNN and CDR2 SYGVQD come from the germline V gene (reference sequence). CDR3 DNA sequence: TGCGCCAGCAGAAAGAGCACAGATACGCAGTATTTT. This codes for CASRKSTDTQYF.

The chain employs TRBV10-3 and TRBJ2-1, with 8 positions matching TRBD1. CDR1 ENHRY and CDR2 SYGVKD come from the germline V gene. V lost 11 bases, J lost 6 bases, and 24 bases stayed unmatched. The CDR3 extends over 18 amino acids. This chain's CDR3 is CAVGGAGTGLLRGNEQFF. In DNA form, the CDR3 reads TGTGCCGTCGGGGGAGCCGGGACAGGTCTGCTAAGGGGCAATGAGCAGTTCTTC.

The chain is built from TRBV9 and TRBJ2-7; possible D gene TRBD2, 7 bases. V lost 4 bases and J lost 7, with 15 bases in between. The germline V gene has CDR1 SGDLS and CDR2 YYNGEE. This CDR3 has 13 residues. The CDR3 is CASSPKGGLEQYF. The CDR3 nucleotides read TGTGCCAGCAGCCCGAAGGGGGGGCTTGAGCAGTACTTC.

The V gene is TRBV20-1, the J gene TRBJ2-7, with 8 bases lining up with TRBD2. The germline CDR1 and CDR2 sequences are DFQATT and SNEGSKA (reference sequence). This CDR3 has 14 amino acids. V was pared by 0 bases and J by 4 bases, with 5 bases of the junction left unmatched. The CDR3 loop reads CSARDIREGYEQYF. CDR3 bases: TGCAGTGCTAGAGATATCCGGGAGGGTTACGAGCAGTACTTC.

V usage is TRBV10-3 and J usage is TRBJ2-7, with TRBD1 identical over 7 bases. Germline values: CDR1 ENHRY, CDR2 SYGVKD. The CDR3 length is 14 residues. After removal of 6 bases from V and 0 bases from J, the junction contained 5 bases not matched to a gene. DNA for the CDR3: TGTGCCATCAGGGACAGGCCACTCTCCTACGAGCAGTACTTC. This codes for CAIRDRPLSYEQYF.

This clonotype was found once. The V gene is TRBV7-8, the J gene TRBJ2-3; 10 bases align to TRBD2. Trimming removed 1 base from V and 1 base from J; junction bases left unmatched: 8. The germline V gene has CDR1 SGHVS and CDR2 FQNEAQ. The CDR3 is made up of 18 amino acids. This CDR3 reads CASSLGLLAGAGTDTQYF. For the CDR3, the DNA is TGTGCCAGCAGCTTAGGGCTCCTAGCGGGGGCCGGCACAGATACGCAGTATTTT.

This chain uses TRBV7-9 with TRBJ2-7, with 9 bases fitting TRBD2. Germline V gene sequence: CDR1 SEHNR, CDR2 FQNEAQ (reference sequence). CDR3 length: 13 residues. V dropped 6 bases and J dropped 3; count of bases not matched to a gene: 3. CDR3 loop: CASRLTSGYEQYF. Here the CDR3 DNA reads TGTGCCAGCAGATTGACTAGCGGCTACGAGCAGTACTTC.

The chain has TRBV29-1 and TRBJ1-1, with no clear D. With 1 base removed from V and 9 bases from J, the gap between germline ends came to 12 bases. Per the germline V gene, CDR1 is SQVTM and CDR2 is ANQGSEA. The length of the CDR3 is 12 residues. CDR3 sequence: CSVEAQKAQAFF. CDR3 DNA: TGCAGCGTTGAAGCCCAGAAGGCTCAAGCTTTCTTT.

This chain links TRBV29-1 with TRBJ1-2, with 7 nucleotides matching TRBD1. The germline V gene encodes CDR1 SQVTM and CDR2 ANQGSEA. The trim removed 3 bases at V and 4 bases at J, leaving 2 bases unmatched. The CDR3 runs to 12 residues. The DNA of the CDR3 is TGCAGCGTTGACTCAGGGGGCTATGGCTACACCTTC. Its protein is CSVDSGGYGYTF. The entire variable domain, with the rest obtained from reference TRBV29-1 and TRBJ1-2, is as follows: SAVISQKPSRDICQRGTSLTIQCQVDSQVTMMFWYRQQPGQSLTLIATANQGSEATYESGFVIDKFPISRPNLTFSTLTVSNMSPEDSSIYLCSVDSGGYGYTFGSGTRLTVV.

The chain employs TRBV3-1 and TRBJ1-1; D remains unclear. Germline V CDR1 and CDR2: LGHDT, YNNKEL (reference sequence). Between the trimmed V and J ends, which lost 3 bases and 2 bases, there was a span of 7 bases. The CDR3 spans 13 residues. CDR3 region: CASSQGGNTEAFF. The CDR3 DNA follows: TGTGCCAGCAGCCAGGGTGGTAACACTGAAGCTTTCTTT.

V is TRBV7-9 and J is TRBJ2-5; D might be TRBD2 (5 bases). V was clipped by 4 bases and J by 1 base, with 7 bases between them. The germline V gene encodes CDR1 SEHNR and CDR2 FQNEAQ (reference sequence). The CDR3 consists of 13 residues. Here the CDR3 DNA reads TGTGCCAGCAGCTCCCGGGGCCAAGAGACCCAGTACTTC. As protein: CASSSRGQETQYF.

V gene TRBV5-1 combines with J gene TRBJ1-3; D remains unclear. Trimming removed 6 bases at V and 0 bases at J, with 13 bases between. In germline, CDR1 is SGHRS, CDR2 YFSETQ. The CDR3 consists of 15 residues. The CDR3 nucleotides read TGCGCCAGCACTACCGATTACCCCTCTGGAAACACCATATATTTT. Protein sequence: CASTTDYPSGNTIYF.

This chain joins TRBV5-1 and TRBJ1-1; D is uncertain. Trimming stripped 0 bases from V and 4 bases from J, with 13 bases between. This CDR3 has 15 residues. Germline assignment: CDR1 SGHRS and CDR2 YFSETQ. The CDR3 spells CASSLGLGWGTEAFF. The CDR3 DNA reads TGCGCCAGCAGCTTGGGATTGGGTTGGGGCACTGAAGCTTTCTTT.

This chain links TRBV2 with TRBJ2-7, with TRBD1 identical over 10 bases. V gave up 6 bases and J gave up 6 bases; unmatched junction bases: 11. In germline, CDR1 is SNHLY, CDR2 FYNNEI. The CDR3 loop spans 15 amino acids. The CDR3 DNA sequence: TGTGCCAGCAGAGGAGTGGGACAGGGGCCGTCCGAGCAGTACTTC. Translated: CASRGVGQGPSEQYF.

This chain uses TRBV7-2 with TRBJ2-5; possible D gene TRBD2, 6 bases. V lost 5 bases to trimming and J lost 0 bases, with 10 bases between them. This CDR3 spans 14 amino acids. CDR1 and CDR2 (germline): SGHTA, FQGNSA. CDR3 amino acids: CASSPTSYQETQYF. The DNA for the CDR3 is TGTGCCAGCAGCCCTACTAGCTACCAAGAGACCCAGTACTTC.

V and J are TRBV5-6 and TRBJ2-7; 7 nucleotides match TRBD2. The germline CDR1 and CDR2 sequences are SGHDT and YYEEEE. Trimming at V came to 7 bases and at J to 5 bases, leaving 12 bases not matched to a gene. This CDR3 is 14 amino acids long. The CDR3 region is CASATSGAADEQYF. The CDR3 DNA follows: TGTGCCAGCGCTACGAGCGGGGCCGCGGACGAGCAGTACTTC. The variable domain in full, completed from reference TRBV5-6 and TRBJ2-7, reads DAGVTQSPTHLIKTRGQQVTLRCSPKSGHDTVSWYQQALGQGPQFIFQYYEEEERQRGNFPDRFSGHQFPNYSSELNVNALLLGDSALYLCASATSGAADEQYFGPGTRLTVT.

This clonotype was detected ten times or more. V gene TRBV7-9 combines with J gene TRBJ1-2; D unresolved. Germline V CDR1 and CDR2: SEHNR, FQNEAQ (reference sequence). The germline V and J ends were trimmed by 5 bases and 2 bases, with 12 bases remaining between them. The CDR3 covers 14 residues. In DNA form, the CDR3 reads TGTGCCAGCAGCCCAGAGTCGGGCAACTATGGCTACACCTTC. Protein: CASSPESGNYGYTF.

This clonotype is deemed medium-sized. This chain joins TRBV10-3 and TRBJ2-1, with a tentative D call TRBD1 (5 bases). The CDR3 loop spans 16 amino acids. Germline V CDR1 and CDR2: ENHRY, SYGVKD. Trimming pared 4 bases from V and 4 bases from J, leaving 17 bases between. CDR3 residues: CAISVSQEIPYNEQFF. In nucleotides, the CDR3 is TGTGCCATCAGTGTATCACAGGAGATCCCGTACAATGAGCAGTTCTTC.